These T cell receptor beta chains were read from a single sample in a study of CD8 T cells in ankylosing spondylitis. Each CDR3 protein is one row after TCRdb ran MiXCR on the 5' RACE reads. The sample gives around 5,700 distinct CDR3 sequences, around 1.9% of which show up once; about 54% is in the top ten. Sequencing was carried out using blood, either unsorted or a sorted T cell fraction (not recorded which). Receptors were obtained from a male donor with ankylosing spondylitis or in good health (not recorded which). Both conserved end residues are part of each CDR3. Fields, in order: CDR3 length, V gene, D gene, CDR3 protein. The D gene is left open where the match is weak.

length: 13; V: TRBV9; D: NA; CDR3: CASSSRESGELFF
length: 13; V: TRBV9; D: NA; CDR3: CASSVAEGIEQYF
length: 17; V: TRBV9; D: NA; CDR3: CASSASRQGANTGELFF
length: 16; V: TRBV9; D: TRBD2; CDR3: CASTPGTGLAGNEQFF
length: 13; V: TRBV9; D: TRBD1; CDR3: CASSGTGPGELFF
length: 15; V: TRBV9; D: NA; CDR3: CASSVEAEIHNEQFF
length: 18; V: TRBV9; D: NA; CDR3: CASSNPAGGDPRGEKLFF
length: 15; V: TRBV9; D: NA; CDR3: CASSLWESSYNEQFF
length: 15; V: TRBV9; D: TRBD1; CDR3: CASSATGGSYNEQFF
length: 15; V: TRBV9; D: TRBD1; CDR3: CASSVGTGGYQPQHF
length: 18; V: TRBV9; D: TRBD1; CDR3: CASSAGQGAKSYNSPLHF
length: 19; V: TRBV9; D: TRBD2; CDR3: CASSPSYLRLAGGSYEQYF
length: 16; V: TRBV9; D: TRBD2; CDR3: CASTLGRESSYNEQFF
length: 16; V: TRBV9; D: TRBD2; CDR3: CASSTRTSDSTDTQYF
length: 12; V: TRBV9; D: NA; CDR3: CASSVVAGELFF
length: 15; V: TRBV9; D: NA; CDR3: CASSVFGSRDNEQFF
length: 15; V: TRBV9; D: NA; CDR3: CASSSRTLTTGELFF
length: 14; V: TRBV9; D: NA; CDR3: CASSSSGRGETQYF
length: 15; V: TRBV9; D: NA; CDR3: CASSVATQSQETQYF
length: 18; V: TRBV9; D: TRBD2; CDR3: CASSPLGLAGGNTGELFF
length: 14; V: TRBV9; D: TRBD1; CDR3: CASSPRTGQETQYF
length: 14; V: TRBV9; D: NA; CDR3: CASSVGARYNEQFF
length: 13; V: TRBV9; D: NA; CDR3: CASSVDRGDEQFF
length: 18; V: TRBV9; D: TRBD2; CDR3: CASSVRLAGGQSYNEQFF
length: 15; V: TRBV9; D: NA; CDR3: CASSVGGGVSYEQYF
length: 15; V: TRBV9; D: NA; CDR3: CASSVGQTSTDTQYF
length: 14; V: TRBV9; D: NA; CDR3: CASSPPGRPHEQYF